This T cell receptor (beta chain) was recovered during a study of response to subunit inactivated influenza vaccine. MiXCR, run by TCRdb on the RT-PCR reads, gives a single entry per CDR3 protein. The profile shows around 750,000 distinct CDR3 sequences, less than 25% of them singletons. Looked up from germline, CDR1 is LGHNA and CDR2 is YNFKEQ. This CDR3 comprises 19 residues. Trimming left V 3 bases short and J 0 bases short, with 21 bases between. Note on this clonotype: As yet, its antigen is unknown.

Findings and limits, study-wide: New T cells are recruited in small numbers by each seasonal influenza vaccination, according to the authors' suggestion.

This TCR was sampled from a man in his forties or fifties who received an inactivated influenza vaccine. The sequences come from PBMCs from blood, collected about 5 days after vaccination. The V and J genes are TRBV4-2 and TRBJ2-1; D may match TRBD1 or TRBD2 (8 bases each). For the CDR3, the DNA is TGTGCCAGCAGCCAGTACCAGGGGGCGAGCGGGAGCTCCTACAATGAGCAGTTCTTC. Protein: CASSQYQGASGSSYNEQFF.